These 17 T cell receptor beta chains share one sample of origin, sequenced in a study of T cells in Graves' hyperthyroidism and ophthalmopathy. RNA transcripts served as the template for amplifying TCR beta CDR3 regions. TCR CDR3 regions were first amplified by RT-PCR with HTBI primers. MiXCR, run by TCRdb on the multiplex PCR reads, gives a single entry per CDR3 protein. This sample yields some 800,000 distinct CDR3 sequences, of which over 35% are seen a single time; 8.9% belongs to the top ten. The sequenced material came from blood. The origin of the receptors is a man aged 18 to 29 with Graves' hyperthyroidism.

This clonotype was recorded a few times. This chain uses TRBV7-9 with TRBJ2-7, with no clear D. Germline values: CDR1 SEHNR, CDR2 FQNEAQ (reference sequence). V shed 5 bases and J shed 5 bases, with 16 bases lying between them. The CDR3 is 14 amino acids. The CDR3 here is CASSPTGLGHEQYF. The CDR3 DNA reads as TGTGCCAGCAGCCCTACCGGGCTAGGACACGAGCAGTACTTC.

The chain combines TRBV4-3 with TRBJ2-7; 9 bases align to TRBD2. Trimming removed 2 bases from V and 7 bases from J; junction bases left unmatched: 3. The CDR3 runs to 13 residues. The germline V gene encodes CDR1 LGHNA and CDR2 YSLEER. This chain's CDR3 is CASSQSLAGEQYF. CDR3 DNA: TGCGCCAGCAGCCAATCTCTAGCGGGGGAGCAGTACTTC.

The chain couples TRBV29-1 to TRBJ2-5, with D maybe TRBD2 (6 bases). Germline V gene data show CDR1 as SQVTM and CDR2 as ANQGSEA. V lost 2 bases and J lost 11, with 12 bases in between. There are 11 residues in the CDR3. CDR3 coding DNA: TGCAGCGTTGAATGGGTCGGGAGTCAGTACTTC. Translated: CSVEWVGSQYF.

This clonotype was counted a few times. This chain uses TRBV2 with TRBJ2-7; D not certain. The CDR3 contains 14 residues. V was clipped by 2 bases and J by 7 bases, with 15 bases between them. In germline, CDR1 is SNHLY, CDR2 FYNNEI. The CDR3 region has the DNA TGTGCCAGCAGTGAAAAGGGTCAGGTCGGGGAGCAGTACTTC. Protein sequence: CASSEKGQVGEQYF. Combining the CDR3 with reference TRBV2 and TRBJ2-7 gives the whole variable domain EPEVTQTPSHQVTQMGQEVILRCVPISNHLYFYWYRQILGQKVEFLVSFYNNEISEKSEIFDDQFSVERPDGSNFTLKIRSTKLEDSAMYFCASSEKGQVGEQYFGPGTRLTVT.

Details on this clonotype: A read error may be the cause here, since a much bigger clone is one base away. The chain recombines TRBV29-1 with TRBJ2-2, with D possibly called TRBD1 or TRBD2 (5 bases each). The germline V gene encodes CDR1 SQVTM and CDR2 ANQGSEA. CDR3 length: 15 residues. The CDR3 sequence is CSAEDGSGRGGELFF. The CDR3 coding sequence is TGCAGCGCTGAAGACGGATCGGGGCGAGGGGGGGAGCTGTTTTTT.

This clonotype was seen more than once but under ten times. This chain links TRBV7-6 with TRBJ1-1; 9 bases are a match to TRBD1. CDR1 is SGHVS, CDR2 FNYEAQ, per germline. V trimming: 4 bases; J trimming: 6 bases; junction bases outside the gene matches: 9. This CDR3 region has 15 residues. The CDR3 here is CASSSKDRGGPEAFF. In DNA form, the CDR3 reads TGTGCCAGCAGCTCCAAGGACAGGGGCGGGCCTGAAGCTTTCTTT.

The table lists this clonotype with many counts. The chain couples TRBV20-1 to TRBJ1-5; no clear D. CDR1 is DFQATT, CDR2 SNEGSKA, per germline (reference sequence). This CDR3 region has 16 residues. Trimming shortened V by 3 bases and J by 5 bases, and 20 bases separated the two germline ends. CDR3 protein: CSARTPTRAADQPQHF. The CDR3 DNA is TGCAGTGCTAGGACCCCCACGAGGGCAGCGGATCAGCCCCAGCATTTT.

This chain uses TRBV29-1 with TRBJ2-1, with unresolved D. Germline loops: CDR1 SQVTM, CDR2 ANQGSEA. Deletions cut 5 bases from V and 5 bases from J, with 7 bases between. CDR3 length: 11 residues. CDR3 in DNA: TGCAGCGTTCGGATCGACAATGAGCAGTTCTTC. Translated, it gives CSVRIDNEQFF.

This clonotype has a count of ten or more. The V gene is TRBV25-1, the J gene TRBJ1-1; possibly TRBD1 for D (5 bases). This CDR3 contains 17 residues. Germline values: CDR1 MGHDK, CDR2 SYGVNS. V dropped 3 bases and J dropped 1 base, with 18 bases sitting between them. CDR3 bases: TGTGCCAGCAGTGATTCCGAGACAGTTTGGGGGAACACTGAAGCTTTCTTT. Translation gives CASSDSETVWGNTEAFF.

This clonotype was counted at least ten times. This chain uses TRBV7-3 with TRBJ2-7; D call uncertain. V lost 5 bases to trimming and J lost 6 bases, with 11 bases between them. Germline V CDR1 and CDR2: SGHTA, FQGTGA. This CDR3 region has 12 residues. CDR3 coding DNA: TGTGCCAGCAGCCGCATGGGTAGCGAGCAGTACTTC. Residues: CASSRMGSEQYF.

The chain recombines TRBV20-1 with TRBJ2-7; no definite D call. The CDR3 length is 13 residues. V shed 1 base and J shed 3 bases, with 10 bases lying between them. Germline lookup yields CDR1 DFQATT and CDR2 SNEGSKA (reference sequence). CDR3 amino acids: CSARVGQNYEQYF. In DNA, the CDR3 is TGCAGTGCTAGAGTTGGGCAGAACTACGAGCAGTACTTC.

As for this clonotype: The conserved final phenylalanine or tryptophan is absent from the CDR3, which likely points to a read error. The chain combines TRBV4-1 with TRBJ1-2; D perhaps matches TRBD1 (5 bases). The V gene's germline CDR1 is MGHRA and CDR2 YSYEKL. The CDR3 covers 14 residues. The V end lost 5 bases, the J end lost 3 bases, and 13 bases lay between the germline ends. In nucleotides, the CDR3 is TGCGCCAGCAGCTCTCCGGGACTCTACTATGGCTACACCTCC. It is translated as CASSSPGLYYGYTS.

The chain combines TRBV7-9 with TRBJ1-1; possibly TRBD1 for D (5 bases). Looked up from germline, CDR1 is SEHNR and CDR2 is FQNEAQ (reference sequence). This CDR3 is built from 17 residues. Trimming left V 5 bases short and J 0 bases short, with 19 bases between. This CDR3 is CASSQEEGMSLNTEAFF. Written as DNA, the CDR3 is TGTGCCAGCAGCCAAGAGGAGGGGATGTCCTTGAACACTGAAGCTTTCTTT. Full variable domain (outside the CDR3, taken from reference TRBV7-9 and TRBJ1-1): DTGVSQNPRHKITKRGQNVTFRCDPISEHNRLYWYRQTLGQGPEFLTYFQNEAQLEKSRLLSDRFSAERPKGSFSTLEIQRTEQGDSAMYLCASSQEEGMSLNTEAFFGQGTRLTVV.

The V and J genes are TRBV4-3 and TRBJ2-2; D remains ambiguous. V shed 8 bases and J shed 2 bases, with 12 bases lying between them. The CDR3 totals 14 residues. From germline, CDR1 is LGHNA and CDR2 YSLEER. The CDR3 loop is CASCTGPNTGELFF. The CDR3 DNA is TGCGCCAGCTGTACCGGGCCTAACACCGGGGAGCTGTTTTTT.

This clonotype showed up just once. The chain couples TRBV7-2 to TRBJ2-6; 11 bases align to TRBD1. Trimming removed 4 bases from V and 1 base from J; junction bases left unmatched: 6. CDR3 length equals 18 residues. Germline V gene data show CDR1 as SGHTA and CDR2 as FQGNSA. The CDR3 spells CASSSSGTGGSGANVLTF. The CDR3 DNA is TGTGCCAGCAGCTCCTCCGGGACAGGGGGATCTGGGGCCAACGTCCTGACTTTC.

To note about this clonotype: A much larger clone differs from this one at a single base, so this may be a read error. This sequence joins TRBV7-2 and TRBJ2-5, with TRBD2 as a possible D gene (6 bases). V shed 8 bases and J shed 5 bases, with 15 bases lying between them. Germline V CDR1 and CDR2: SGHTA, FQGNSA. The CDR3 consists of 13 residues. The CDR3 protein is CASGPDGGETQYF. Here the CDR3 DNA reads TGTGCCAGCGGCCCTGACGGAGGGGAGACCCAGTACTTC.

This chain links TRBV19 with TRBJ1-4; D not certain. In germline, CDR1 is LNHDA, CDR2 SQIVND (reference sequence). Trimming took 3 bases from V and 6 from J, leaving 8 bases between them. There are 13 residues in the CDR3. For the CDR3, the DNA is TGTGCCAGTAGTATCACCGCATATGAAAAACTGTTTTTT. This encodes CASSITAYEKLFF.